The entry below gives a single T cell receptor beta chain sequence along with its context. The antigen is not known. The sample is drawn from a study of blood T cells in healthy people across ages. In the study overall: When template switching was applied, about one barcoded beta molecule was captured per two T cells.

Study observations and caveats: Per million T cells, TCR beta diversity dropped about linearly as age rose. PBMC samples, being unsorted, prevented any conclusive comparison of naive and antigen-experienced cells.

The CDR3 is 15 amino acids. Germline V CDR1 and CDR2: SEHNR, FQNEAQ (reference sequence). The J segment lost 1 base and the V segment lost 7 bases, leaving 8 bases of the junction unmatched. A J-beta primer mix and a sample-barcoded 5' primer were used in a second PCR of about 6 to 12 cycles. Via MiXCR, TCRdb re-called the 5' RACE reads, giving one row per CDR3 protein. The table lists about 1.5 million distinct CDR3 sequences, roughly 43% of them singletons. The source of this sequence is a woman aged 18-35 years in good health. This chain uses TRBV7-9 with TRBJ2-3, with TRBD1 identical over 7 bases. Sequenced material: blood. The chain's CDR3 is CASNSWQGGTDTQYF. CDR3 nucleotide sequence: TGTGCCAGCAATTCCTGGCAGGGGGGCACAGATACGCAGTATTTT.